Included here is one T cell receptor (beta chain) sequence, with context. This record belongs to a study of cytomegalovirus exposure and HLA in healthy donors. Primers for the PCR totalled 60 Vbeta and 13 Jbeta. Repertoires were generated with immunoSEQ multiplex PCR, while TCRdb's copy carries only in-frame clones and drops some. The table records 150,000 to 200,000 clones, over 70% of them present only once. Germline CDR1 MGHRA, CDR2 YSYEKL. The CDR3 runs 16 residues. Trimming removed 0 bases from V and 6 bases from J, with 14 bases in between. Sequencing used PBMCs. J is TRBJ1-4 and V is TRBV4-1; a possible D gene is TRBD1 (5 bases). This TCR was sampled from a woman between 35 and 50 years old in good health and CMV-seropositive. The CDR3 loop reads CASSQDLAGPDEKLFF. The CDR3 coding sequence is TGCGCCAGCAGCCAAGATTTGGCAGGGCCAGATGAAAAACTGTTTTTT.